The T cell receptor (beta chain) under discussion was sequenced for a study of blood T cell repertoires in COVID-19. Study as a whole: COVID-19 samples collected from the United States, Italy and Spain covered acute and convalescent phases. Nucleic acid was either cDNA or gDNA, and it came from T cells, B-cell-depleted T cells, or PBMCs.

In the study's own analysis: Reference gene primers were amplified, and this amplification served to estimate nucleated cell counts. The protocol was immunoSEQ multiplex PCR, while the TCRdb copy is restricted to in-frame clones and leaves out a portion. V, J and clone size were drawn from that table, and D and trimming were deduced from the DNA. The sample has approximately 130,000 clones, 85% seen once. Germline V lookup: CDR1 LGHNA, CDR2 YSLEER. Unmatched junction bases numbered 6, after V lost 0 bases and J lost 5 bases. This CDR3 comprises 16 residues. This clonotype originated in a human donor in a cohort sampled during active COVID-19. Material for sequencing was peripheral blood. The chain uses TRBV4-3 and TRBJ2-2; 7 bases line up with TRBD2. The CDR3 region has the DNA TGCGCCAGCAGCCAAGATCCTAGCGGCCAAACCGGGGAGCTGTTTTTT. Its translation is CASSQDPSGQTGELFF.